The count of the clone carrying this T cell receptor beta chain is one. Germline CDR1 reads SNHLY; CDR2 reads FYNNEI. The CDR3 is made up of 17 amino acids. The V and J ends lost 6 bases and 1 base respectively, with 16 bases between them. This record belongs to a study of blood T cell repertoires in COVID-19. Some clones are missing from TCRdb's copy, which holds only in-frame ones; the method was immunoSEQ multiplex PCR. The table has fewer than 350,000 clones, 75% to 90% seen once. This clonotype was sampled from a woman in her 70s with COVID-19, enrolled during active disease. The sequenced material came from peripheral blood. The chain joins TRBV2 to TRBJ1-6; the D gene is possibly TRBD1 (5 bases). The CDR3 spells CASSPAGYESYNSPLHF. The DNA for the CDR3 is TGTGCCAGCAGCCCCGCAGGGTATGAGTCCTATAATTCACCCCTCCACTTT.